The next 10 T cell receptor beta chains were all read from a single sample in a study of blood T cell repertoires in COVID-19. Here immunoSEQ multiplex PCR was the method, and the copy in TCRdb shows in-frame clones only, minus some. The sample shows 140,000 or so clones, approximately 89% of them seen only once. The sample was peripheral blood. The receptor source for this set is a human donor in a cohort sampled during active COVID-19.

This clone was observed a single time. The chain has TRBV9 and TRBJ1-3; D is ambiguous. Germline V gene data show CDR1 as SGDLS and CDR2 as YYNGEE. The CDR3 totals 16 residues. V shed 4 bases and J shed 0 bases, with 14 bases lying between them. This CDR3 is CASSLFTGVSGNTIYF. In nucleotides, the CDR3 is TGTGCCAGCAGCCTATTCACCGGGGTCTCTGGAAACACCATATATTTT.

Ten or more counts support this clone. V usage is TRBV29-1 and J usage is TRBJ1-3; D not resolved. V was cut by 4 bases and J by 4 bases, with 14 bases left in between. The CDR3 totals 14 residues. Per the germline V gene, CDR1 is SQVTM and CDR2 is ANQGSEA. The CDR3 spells CSVGFPNLGNTIYF. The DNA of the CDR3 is TGCAGCGTTGGGTTCCCTAACCTAGGAAACACCATATATTTT.

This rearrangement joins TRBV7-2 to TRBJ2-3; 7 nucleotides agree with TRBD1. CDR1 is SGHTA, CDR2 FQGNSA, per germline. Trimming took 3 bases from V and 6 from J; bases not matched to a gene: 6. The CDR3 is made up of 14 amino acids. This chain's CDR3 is CASSFKGASDTQYF. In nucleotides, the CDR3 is TGTGCCAGCAGCTTTAAGGGGGCATCGGATACGCAGTATTTT.

CDR3 sequence (DNA): TGTGCCAGCAGCTACAGGGGGCATGGGGAGACCCAGTACTTC. Amino acids: CASSYRGHGETQYF. The chain employs TRBV3-1 (or the pseudogene TRBV3-2) and TRBJ2-5; 9 bases map to TRBD1. The junction had 6 bases not matched to a gene; V was cut back by 5 bases and J by 5 bases. This CDR3 is built from 14 residues. Germline assignment: CDR1 LGHDT and CDR2 YNNKEL (reference sequence).

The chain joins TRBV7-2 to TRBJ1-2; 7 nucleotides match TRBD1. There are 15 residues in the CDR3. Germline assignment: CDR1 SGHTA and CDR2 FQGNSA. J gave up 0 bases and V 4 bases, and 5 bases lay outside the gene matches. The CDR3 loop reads CASSSTGTANYGYTF. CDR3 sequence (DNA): TGTGCCAGCAGCTCCACCGGGACAGCTAACTATGGCTACACCTTC.

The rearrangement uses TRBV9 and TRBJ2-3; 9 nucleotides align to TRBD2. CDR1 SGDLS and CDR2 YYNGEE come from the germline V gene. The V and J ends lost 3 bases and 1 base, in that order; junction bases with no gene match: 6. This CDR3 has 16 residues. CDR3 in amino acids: CASSARGGTGTDTQYF. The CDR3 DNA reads TGTGCCAGCAGCGCGCGGGGGGGGACCGGCACAGATACGCAGTATTTT.

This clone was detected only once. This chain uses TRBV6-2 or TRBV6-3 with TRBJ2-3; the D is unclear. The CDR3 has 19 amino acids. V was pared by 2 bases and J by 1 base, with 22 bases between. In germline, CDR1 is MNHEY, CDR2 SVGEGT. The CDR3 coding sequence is TGTGCCAGCAGTTACCGAACCTCGGAGCGAGGCGATCGCACAGATACGCAGTATTTT. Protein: CASSYRTSERGDRTDTQYF.

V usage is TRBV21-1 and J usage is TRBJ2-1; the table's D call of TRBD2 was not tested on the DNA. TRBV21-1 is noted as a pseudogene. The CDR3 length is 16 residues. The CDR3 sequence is CASSNQRGGHFDEQFF. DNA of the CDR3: TGTGCCAGCAGCAACCAGCGGGGGGGCCATTTCGATGAGCAGTTCTTC.

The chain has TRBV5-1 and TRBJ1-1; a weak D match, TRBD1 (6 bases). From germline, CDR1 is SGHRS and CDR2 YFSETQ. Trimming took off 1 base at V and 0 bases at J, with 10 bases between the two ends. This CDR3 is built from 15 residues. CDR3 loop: CASSLTGIMNTEAFF. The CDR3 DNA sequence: TGCGCCAGCAGCTTGACAGGGATCATGAACACTGAAGCTTTCTTT.

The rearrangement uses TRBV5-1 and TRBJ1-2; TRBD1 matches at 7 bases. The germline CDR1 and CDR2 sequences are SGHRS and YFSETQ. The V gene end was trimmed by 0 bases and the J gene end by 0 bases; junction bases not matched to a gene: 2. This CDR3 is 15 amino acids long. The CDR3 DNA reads TGCGCCAGCAGCTTGGAGGGGGCGGCTAACTATGGCTACACCTTC. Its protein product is CASSLEGAANYGYTF.